The sequence of this TCR beta chain was determined in a study of blood T cells in healthy people across ages (dated by TCRdb to the mid-2010s). Study-wide context: In model experiments, roughly one uniquely barcoded TCR beta cDNA molecule per two T cells was captured by template switching. The donors were split into four age groups: young (average 16 years), middle-aged (roughly 42), aged (approximately 59) and long-lived (approximately 80). The study analyzed two additional independent replicas of 1 million unique cDNA reads from the same blood draw for two donors, one aged 18 to 30 and one aged 80 or older. To avoid experimental bias, donors of different ages were distributed randomly across sequencing lanes. Using deep sequencing normalized with unique cDNA molecular identifiers, the study measured how TCR beta repertoire diversity changes with age. Findings and caveats that apply to the study as a whole: Conclusive comparison of naive and antigen-experienced compartments was prevented by the profiling of bulk unsorted PBMCs. Compared with the aged group, the long-lived group had more naive CD4+ T cells, fewer expanded clones and increased TCR diversity, suggesting age selection. Estimates of total diversity from one million sequenced T cells were regarded as lower bounds and underestimates. The percentage of naive T cells measured by flow cytometry correlated strongly with observed TCR beta diversity. Donor CMV infection status was unknown, potentially confounding age-related changes in expanded clonotypes. As age increased, observed TCR beta diversity per million T cells dropped in a roughly linear way, and a significant reduction was already evident by age 40.

To note about this clonotype: The specificity of this receptor is unknown. No base quality values were provided; no much bigger clone lies one nucleotide off.

Receptors were amplified or captured by 5' RACE. TCRdb shows the sequencer as Illumina HiSeq 2500. The second PCR ran for about 6 to 12 cycles and used a J-beta primer mix along with a sample-barcoded 5' primer. A unique molecular identifier was introduced onto each TCR beta cDNA molecule by a template-switch 5' adaptor carrying 12 random nucleotides. Each sample yielded at least 3 million CDR3-containing paired-end reads. All of the RNA was converted into first-strand cDNA using the Mint cDNA synthesis kit, with a TRBC-specific oligonucleotide serving as the primer. All cDNA was treated with uracil-DNA glycosylase and then went through a first 18-cycle PCR with the universal primers M1SS and BC2_uni_R. The published analysis was carried out like this. Normalization of each sample was performed by random selection of 1 million high-quality reads, each carrying a distinct molecular identifier. Instead of being binned into consensus sequences, reads with shared molecular identifiers were discarded. CDR3 identification, clonotype clustering and error correction used MiTCR with a Q25 quality threshold and the strictest error-elimination algorithm. A nonparametric unseen species model with Euler transformation was used to estimate lower-bound total TCR beta diversity. TCRdb itself trimmed the public reads at Q25 with fastp, ran MiXCR and retained productive beta chains. Each entry merges the rows of one CDR3 protein and shows their most common DNA and genes. The V and J calls and clone size are TCRdb's, not the authors'. Present in this sample are 1.5 million to 2 million distinct CDR3 sequences, roughly 27% of which were seen just once. Clones ranked in the top ten supply more than 6% of the sample.

The roughly 39 donors, aged roughly 6 to 100 years, were systemically healthy Caucasian individuals from Russia. Each donor gave 9.5 to 10 milliliters of peripheral blood, drawn into EDTA-treated Vacutainer tubes. Ficoll-Paque density-gradient centrifugation was used to isolate PBMCs, with at least 6.5 million per sample. Trizol reagent was used to extract total RNA from the PBMCs, yielding at least 5.5 micrograms per sample. For every donor, flow cytometry on a PBMC aliquot measured the percentage of naive CD45RAhigh/CD27high T cells. This sequence was found in a woman aged 25 to 39 in good health. Sequencing was carried out using blood.

The CDR3 protein is CASSPQRTSHSSYNEQFF. The nucleotides are TGTGCCAGCAGCCCCCAGAGGACTAGTCATAGCTCCTACAATGAGCAGTTCTTC. The chain is encoded by TRBV7-3 joined to TRBJ2-1; TRBD2 aligns with 7 central bases. Measured from the cysteine to the phenylalanine, the CDR3 is 18 residues long. The read is trimmed to its CDR3 DNA, 54 bases read in frame from base 1. Via the germline V gene, CDR1 is SGHTA and CDR2 FQGTGA. V loses 5 bases at its end and J loses 0 bases; junction bases beyond the gene matches: 13.